The 21 T cell receptor beta chains in this list originate from one sample, sequenced in a study of OX40 agonist ivuxolimab in advanced cancers. Sequencing was performed with immunoSEQ multiplex PCR; in TCRdb, only in-frame clones are kept and a portion is missing. The sample consists of some 90,000 clones, roughly 90% of them appearing once. The source was CD4+ or CD8+ T cells sorted from blood, collected in a trial of the OX40 agonist ivuxolimab. These receptors were taken from an adult with an advanced solid tumor such as melanoma, head and neck, liver or kidney cancer.

The rearrangement uses TRBV7-6 and TRBJ1-4; D not certain. The germline V and J ends were trimmed by 5 bases and 11 bases, with 15 bases remaining between them. From germline, CDR1 is SGHVS and CDR2 FNYEAQ. The CDR3 sequence is 13 residues long. CDR3 sequence: CASSPDLSGKLFF. The CDR3 DNA is TGTGCCAGCAGCCCGGATCTAAGTGGGAAACTGTTTTTT.

This chain joins TRBV11-2 and TRBJ1-4, with D unclear. The CDR3 is 14 residues long. Germline V gene sequence: CDR1 SGHAT, CDR2 FQNNGV. V was pared by 3 bases and J by 7 bases, with 12 bases between. The CDR3: CASSFGRGSEKLFF. The CDR3 region has the DNA TGTGCCAGCAGCTTTGGGCGAGGTAGTGAAAAACTGTTTTTT.

The rearrangement joins TRBV11-2 to TRBJ2-2; TRBD2 agrees at 7 bases. Per the germline V gene, CDR1 is SGHAT and CDR2 is FQNNGV. The CDR3 contains 17 residues. J was trimmed by 1 base and V by 3 bases; bases with no gene match: 8. CDR3 in amino acids: CASSFPRERGNTGELFF. The CDR3 nucleotides are TGTGCCAGCAGCTTTCCGCGGGAGCGGGGGAACACCGGGGAGCTGTTTTTT. The whole variable domain, remainder taken from reference TRBV11-2 and TRBJ2-2, is EAGVAQSPRYKIIEKRQSVAFWCNPISGHATLYWYQQILGQGPKLLIQFQNNGVVDDSQLPKDRFSAERLKGVDSTLKIQPAKLEDSAVYLCASSFPRERGNTGELFFGEGSRLTVL.

This rearrangement joins TRBV6-5 to TRBJ2-3; tentatively, D is TRBD1 or TRBD2 (5 bases each). The CDR3 has 13 amino acids. CDR1 is MNHEY, CDR2 SVGAGI, per germline. Trimming took 0 bases from V and 6 from J, leaving 7 bases between them. The chain's CDR3 is CASSYSEGDTQYF. DNA for the CDR3: TGTGCCAGCAGTTACTCAGAGGGGGATACGCAGTATTTT.

V usage is TRBV27 and J usage is TRBJ1-2, with a tentative D call TRBD1 (5 bases). Germline assignment: CDR1 MNHEY and CDR2 SMNVEV (reference sequence). V was shortened by 0 bases and J by 4 bases, with 9 bases between the two germline ends. The CDR3 totals 14 residues. CDR3 amino acids: CASSLSDSLYGYTF. CDR3 sequence (DNA): TGTGCCAGCAGTTTATCTGACAGTCTCTATGGCTACACCTTC.

The chain uses TRBV6-5 and TRBJ2-1; D is ambiguous. V was clipped by 2 bases and J by 7 bases, with 12 bases between them. CDR3 size: 14 residues. The germline V gene has CDR1 MNHEY and CDR2 SVGAGI. The CDR3 DNA reads as TGTGCCAGCAGTTACCGGCAGGCTTTGAATGAGCAGTTCTTC. Its protein product is CASSYRQALNEQFF.

The rearrangement joins TRBV19 to TRBJ2-5; D is perhaps TRBD1 or TRBD2 (5 bases each). CDR3 length: 13 residues. The V gene lost 3 bases and the J gene lost 4 bases, with 9 bases spanning the gap. Germline values: CDR1 LNHDA, CDR2 SQIVND (reference sequence). Here the CDR3 DNA reads TGTGCCAGTAGTATCCGAGGGGTAGAGACCCAGTACTTC. Amino acid sequence: CASSIRGVETQYF.

The rearrangement links TRBV2 to TRBJ1-5; possible D gene TRBD1, 5 bases. The length of the CDR3 is 12 residues. CDR1 and CDR2 (germline): SNHLY, FYNNEI. Trimming removed 8 bases from V and 3 bases from J, with 8 bases in between. The CDR3 sequence: CASGGANQPQHF. In DNA form, the CDR3 reads TGTGCCAGCGGGGGTGCCAATCAGCCCCAGCATTTT.

DNA of the CDR3: TGTGCCAGCGCGACAGCGGGGGCATTGAGCTCCTACAATGAGCAGTTCTTC. It encodes CASATAGALSSYNEQFF. J is TRBJ2-1 and V is TRBV2, with 8 bases identical to TRBD2. Germline V lookup: CDR1 SNHLY, CDR2 FYNNEI. The J segment lost 0 bases and the V segment lost 8 bases, leaving 12 bases of the junction unmatched. The CDR3 length is 17 residues.

This chain connects TRBV29-1 to TRBJ1-2, with TRBD1 identical over 9 bases. Germline lookup yields CDR1 SQVTM and CDR2 ANQGSEA. Trimming at V came to 2 bases and at J to 4 bases, leaving 8 bases not matched to a gene. The CDR3 loop spans 15 amino acids. For the CDR3, the DNA is TGCAGCGTTGAAATAGGGGGGACAGGGTTCTATGGCTACACCTTC. Translating it yields CSVEIGGTGFYGYTF.

Points on this clone: The same CDR3 is also encoded by other DNA sequences in this sample. J is TRBJ2-7 and V is TRBV19; TRBD1 matches at 8 bases. V lost 1 base and J lost 1; bases outside the gene matches: 0. CDR1 LNHDA and CDR2 SQIVND come from the germline V gene (reference sequence). CDR3 length: 14 residues. The CDR3 loop reads CASSIGTGSYEQYF. The CDR3 DNA reads TGTGCCAGTAGTATAGGGACAGGGTCCTACGAGCAGTACTTC.

V is TRBV7-2 and J is TRBJ2-7; the match to TRBD2 covers 7 bases. The V segment lost 5 bases and the J segment 2 bases; nucleotides outside the gene matches: 9. The CDR3 totals 15 residues. Germline CDR1 reads SGHTA; CDR2 reads FQGNSA. The CDR3 DNA reads as TGTGCCAGCAGCGTAGGGGAGGGCATCGCCTACGAGCAGTACTTC. Its protein product is CASSVGEGIAYEQYF. Based on the CDR3 plus reference TRBV7-2 and TRBJ2-7, the full variable domain is GAGVSQSPSNKVTEKGKDVELRCDPISGHTALYWYRQSLGQGLEFLIYFQGNSAPDKSGLPSDRFSAERTGGSVSTLTIQRTQQEDSAVYLCASSVGEGIAYEQYFGPGTRLTVT.

The sample holds one count of this clone. The chain has TRBV4-1 and TRBJ2-7; a possible D gene is TRBD1 (5 bases). V lost 4 bases and J lost 3, with 13 bases in between. Germline assignment: CDR1 MGHRA and CDR2 YSYEKL. This CDR3 has 14 residues. The CDR3 DNA is TGCGCCAGCAGCCCCAGGGTTGGCTACTACGAGCAGTACTTC. Amino acids: CASSPRVGYYEQYF.

The chain uses TRBV5-1 and TRBJ1-6, with D unresolved. Germline V gene lookup returns CDR1 SGHRS and CDR2 YFSETQ. CDR3 length: 16 amino acids. V was cut by 0 bases and J by 0 bases, with 7 bases left in between. CDR3 DNA: TGCGCCAGCAGCTTGGACCGGGTCTCCTATAATTCACCCCTCCACTTT. Translating gives CASSLDRVSYNSPLHF.

The chain uses TRBV5-5 and TRBJ2-7; D not resolved. V was shortened by 0 bases and J by 0 bases, with 7 bases between the two germline ends. Germline CDR1 is SGHKS and CDR2 is YYEKEE (reference sequence). CDR3 length: 14 amino acids. The CDR3 spells CASSLDGVSYEQYF. The CDR3 DNA reads as TGTGCCAGCAGCTTGGACGGTGTCTCCTACGAGCAGTACTTC.

The chain combines TRBV27 with TRBJ2-5; 10 bases agree with TRBD1. V dropped 5 bases and J dropped 0; count of bases not matched to a gene: 9. The CDR3 is 17 amino acids. Per germline, CDR1 MNHEY and CDR2 SMNVEV (reference sequence). The CDR3 sequence: CASSPSRQGAYQETQYF. CDR3 DNA: TGTGCCAGCAGTCCCTCCCGACAGGGGGCGTACCAAGAGACCCAGTACTTC.

J is TRBJ2-3 and V is TRBV11-2; D may be TRBD2 (6 bases). Germline CDR1 SGHAT, CDR2 FQNNGV. The CDR3 is 19 amino acids. Trimming pared 4 bases from V and 2 bases from J, leaving 25 bases between. The chain's CDR3 is CASSSPRGATRSPTDTQYF. In DNA form, the CDR3 reads TGTGCCAGCAGCTCCCCTCGTGGGGCGACTAGGTCCCCCACAGATACGCAGTATTTT.

This clone was seen a single time. The chain is built from TRBV2 and TRBJ2-5; D gene ambiguous. Germline V CDR1 and CDR2: SNHLY, FYNNEI. The CDR3 is 13 amino acids. The V gene lost 0 bases and the J gene lost 3 bases, with 5 bases spanning the gap. The CDR3 protein is CASSEAWEETQYF. DNA of the CDR3: TGTGCCAGCAGTGAAGCTTGGGAAGAGACCCAGTACTTC.

This chain connects TRBV7-6 to TRBJ2-7, with D unresolved. The V gene lost 1 base and the J gene lost 2 bases, with 9 bases spanning the gap. The germline V gene encodes CDR1 SGHVS and CDR2 FNYEAQ. This CDR3 spans 14 amino acids. CDR3 DNA sequence: TGTGCCAGCAGCTTAGGCGGCCCGACCTACGAGCAGTACTTC. It is translated as CASSLGGPTYEQYF.

The V gene is TRBV6-5, the J gene TRBJ1-2; maybe TRBD1 (6 bases). Germline V CDR1 and CDR2: MNHEY, SVGAGI. The V end lost 0 bases, the J end lost 6 bases, and 14 bases lay between the germline ends. The CDR3 totals 15 residues. As DNA, the CDR3 is TGTGCCAGCAGTTACTCATGGGACACTCGAGATGGCTACACCTTC. It encodes CASSYSWDTRDGYTF.

V is TRBV7-2 and J is TRBJ2-7, with D possibly being TRBD2 (6 bases). This CDR3 has 14 residues. Germline loops: CDR1 SGHTA, CDR2 FQGNSA. V was cut by 2 bases and J by 4 bases, with 12 bases left in between. The CDR3 DNA is TGTGCCAGCAGCTTATTCGGAGGGACTTACGAGCAGTACTTC. Its translation is CASSLFGGTYEQYF.